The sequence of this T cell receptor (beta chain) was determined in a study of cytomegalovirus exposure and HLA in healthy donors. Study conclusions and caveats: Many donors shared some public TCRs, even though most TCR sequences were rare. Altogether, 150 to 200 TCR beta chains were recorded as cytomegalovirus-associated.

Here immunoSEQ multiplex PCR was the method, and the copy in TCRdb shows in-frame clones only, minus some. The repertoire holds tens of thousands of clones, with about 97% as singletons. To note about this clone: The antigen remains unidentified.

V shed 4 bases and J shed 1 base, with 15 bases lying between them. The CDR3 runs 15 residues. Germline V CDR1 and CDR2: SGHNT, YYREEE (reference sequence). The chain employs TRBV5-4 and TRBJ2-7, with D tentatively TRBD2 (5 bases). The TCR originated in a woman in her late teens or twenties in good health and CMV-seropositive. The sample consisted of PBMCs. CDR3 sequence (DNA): TGTGCCAGCAGCGTACTGGCTAGCTCTTCCTACGAGCAGTACTTC. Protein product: CASSVLASSSYEQYF.